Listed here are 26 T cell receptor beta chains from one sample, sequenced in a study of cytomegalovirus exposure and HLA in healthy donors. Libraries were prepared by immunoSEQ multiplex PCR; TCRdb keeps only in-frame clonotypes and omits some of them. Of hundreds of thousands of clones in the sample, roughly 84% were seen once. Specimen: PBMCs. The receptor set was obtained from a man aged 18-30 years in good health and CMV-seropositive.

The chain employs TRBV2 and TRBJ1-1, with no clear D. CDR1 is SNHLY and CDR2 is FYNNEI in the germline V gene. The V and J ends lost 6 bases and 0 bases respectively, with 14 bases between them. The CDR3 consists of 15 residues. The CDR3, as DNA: TGTGCCAGCAGGTACCCAATTACGATGAACACTGAAGCTTTCTTT. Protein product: CASRYPITMNTEAFF.

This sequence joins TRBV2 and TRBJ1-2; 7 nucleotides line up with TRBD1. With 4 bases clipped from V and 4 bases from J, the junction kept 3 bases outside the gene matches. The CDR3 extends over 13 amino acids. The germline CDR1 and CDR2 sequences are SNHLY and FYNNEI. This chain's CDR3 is CASSVSGGYGYTF. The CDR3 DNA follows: TGTGCCAGCAGTGTATCAGGGGGCTATGGCTACACCTTC. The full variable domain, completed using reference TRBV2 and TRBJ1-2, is EPEVTQTPSHQVTQMGQEVILRCVPISNHLYFYWYRQILGQKVEFLVSFYNNEISEKSEIFDDQFSVERPDGSNFTLKIRSTKLEDSAMYFCASSVSGGYGYTFGSGTRLTVV.

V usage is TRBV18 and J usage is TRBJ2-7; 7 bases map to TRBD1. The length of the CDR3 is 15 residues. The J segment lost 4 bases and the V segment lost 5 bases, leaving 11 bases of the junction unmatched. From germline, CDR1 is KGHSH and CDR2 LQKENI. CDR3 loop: CASSDRDRALYEQYF. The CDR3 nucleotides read TGTGCCAGCTCAGACCGGGACAGAGCTCTTTACGAGCAGTACTTC.

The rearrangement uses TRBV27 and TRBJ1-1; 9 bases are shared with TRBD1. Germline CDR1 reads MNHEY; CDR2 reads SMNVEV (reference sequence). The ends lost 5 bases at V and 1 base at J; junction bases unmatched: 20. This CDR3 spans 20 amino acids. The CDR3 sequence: CASSAVRPLRDREANTEAFF. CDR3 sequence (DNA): TGTGCCAGCAGTGCAGTTAGACCCCTTCGGGACAGGGAGGCGAACACTGAAGCTTTCTTT.

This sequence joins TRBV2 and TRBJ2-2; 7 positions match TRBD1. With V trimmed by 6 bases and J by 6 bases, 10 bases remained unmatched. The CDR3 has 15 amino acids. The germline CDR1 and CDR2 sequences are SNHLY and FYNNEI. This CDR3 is CASSPDRVFAGELFF. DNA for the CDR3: TGTGCCAGCAGCCCCGACAGGGTTTTCGCCGGGGAGCTGTTTTTT.

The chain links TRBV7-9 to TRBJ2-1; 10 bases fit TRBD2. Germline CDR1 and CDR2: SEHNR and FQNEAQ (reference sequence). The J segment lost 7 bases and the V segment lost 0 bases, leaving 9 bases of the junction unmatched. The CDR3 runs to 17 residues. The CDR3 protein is CASSLARGASGSNEQFF. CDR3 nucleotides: TGTGCCAGCAGCTTAGCGAGGGGGGCTAGCGGGAGTAATGAGCAGTTCTTC.

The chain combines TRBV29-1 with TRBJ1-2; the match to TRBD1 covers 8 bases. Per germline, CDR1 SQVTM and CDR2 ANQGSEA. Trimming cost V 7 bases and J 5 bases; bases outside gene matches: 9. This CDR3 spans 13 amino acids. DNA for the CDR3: TGCAGCGCAGGGGGCGGGAGTGGATATGGCTACACCTTC. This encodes CSAGGGSGYGYTF. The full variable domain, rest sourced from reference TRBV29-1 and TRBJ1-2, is SAVISQKPSRDICQRGTSLTIQCQVDSQVTMMFWYRQQPGQSLTLIATANQGSEATYESGFVIDKFPISRPNLTFSTLTVSNMSPEDSSIYLCSAGGGSGYGYTFGSGTRLTVV.

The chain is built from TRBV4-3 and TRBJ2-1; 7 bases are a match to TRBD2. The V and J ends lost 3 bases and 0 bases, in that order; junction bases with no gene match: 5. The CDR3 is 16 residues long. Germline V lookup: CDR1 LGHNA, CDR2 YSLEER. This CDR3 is CASSQTAGYSYNEQFF. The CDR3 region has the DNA TGCGCCAGCAGCCAGACAGCGGGGTACTCCTACAATGAGCAGTTCTTC.

The CDR3 coding sequence is TGTGCCAGCAGCCCCGAAGGACATCCTATTCATGAGCAGTTCTTC. Its translation: CASSPEGHPIHEQFF. The V call is TRBV7-9, the J call TRBJ2-1; maybe TRBD1 (5 bases). Germline loops: CDR1 SEHNR, CDR2 FQNEAQ (reference sequence). V lost 5 bases to trimming and J lost 8 bases, with 19 bases between them. This CDR3 spans 15 amino acids.

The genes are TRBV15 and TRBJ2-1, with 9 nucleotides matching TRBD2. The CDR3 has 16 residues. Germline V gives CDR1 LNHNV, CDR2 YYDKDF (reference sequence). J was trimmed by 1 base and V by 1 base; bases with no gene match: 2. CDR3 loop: CATSRVLAGSYNEQFF. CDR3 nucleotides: TGTGCCACCAGCAGAGTTCTAGCGGGGTCCTACAATGAGCAGTTCTTC.

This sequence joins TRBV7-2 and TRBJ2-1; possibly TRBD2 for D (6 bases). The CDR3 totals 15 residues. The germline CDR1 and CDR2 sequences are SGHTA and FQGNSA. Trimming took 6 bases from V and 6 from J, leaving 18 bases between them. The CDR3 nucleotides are TGTGCCAGCAGTTTTAGGGGACTTTCGGCCAATGAGCAGTTCTTC. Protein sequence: CASSFRGLSANEQFF.

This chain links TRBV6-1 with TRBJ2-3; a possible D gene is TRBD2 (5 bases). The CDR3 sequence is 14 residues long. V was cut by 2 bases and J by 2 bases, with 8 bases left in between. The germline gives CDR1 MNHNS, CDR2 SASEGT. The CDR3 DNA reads TGTGCCAGCAGTGAACTAGCAGCCACAGATACGCAGTATTTT. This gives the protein CASSELAATDTQYF.

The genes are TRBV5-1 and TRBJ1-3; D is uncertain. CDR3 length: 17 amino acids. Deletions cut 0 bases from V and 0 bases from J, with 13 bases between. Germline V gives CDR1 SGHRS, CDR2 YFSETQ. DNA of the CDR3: TGCGCCAGCAGCTTGGGTAGGGCCGCTCGCTCTGGAAACACCATATATTTT. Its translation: CASSLGRAARSGNTIYF. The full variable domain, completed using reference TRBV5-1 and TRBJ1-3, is KAGVTQTPRYLIKTRGQQVTLSCSPISGHRSVSWYQQTPGQGLQFLFEYFSETQRNKGNFPGRFSGRQFSNSRSEMNVSTLELGDSALYLCASSLGRAARSGNTIYFGEGSWLTVV.

CDR3 nucleotide sequence: TGCAGCGTTGAGGGGACAGTTGTTGGTGAGCAGTTCTTC. Protein product: CSVEGTVVGEQFF. V gene TRBV29-1 combines with J gene TRBJ2-1, with 7 bases matching TRBD1. The germline V gene has CDR1 SQVTM and CDR2 ANQGSEA. The CDR3 is 13 residues long. Trimming at V came to 3 bases and at J to 9 bases, leaving 8 bases not matched to a gene.

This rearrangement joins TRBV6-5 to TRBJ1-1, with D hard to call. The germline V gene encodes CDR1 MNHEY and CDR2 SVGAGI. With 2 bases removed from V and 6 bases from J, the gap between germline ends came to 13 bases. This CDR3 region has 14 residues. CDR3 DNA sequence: TGTGCCAGCAGTTACCATGAGGATCTCGCTGAAGCTTTCTTT. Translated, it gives CASSYHEDLAEAFF.

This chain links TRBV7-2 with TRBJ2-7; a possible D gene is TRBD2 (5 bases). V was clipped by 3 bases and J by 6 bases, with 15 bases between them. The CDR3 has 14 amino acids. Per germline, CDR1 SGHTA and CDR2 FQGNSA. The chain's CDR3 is CASSFLLVGSEQYF. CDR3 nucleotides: TGTGCCAGCAGCTTTCTGTTAGTGGGGAGCGAGCAGTACTTC. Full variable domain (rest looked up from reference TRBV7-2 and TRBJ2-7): GAGVSQSPSNKVTEKGKDVELRCDPISGHTALYWYRQSLGQGLEFLIYFQGNSAPDKSGLPSDRFSAERTGGSVSTLTIQRTQQEDSAVYLCASSFLLVGSEQYFGPGTRLTVT.

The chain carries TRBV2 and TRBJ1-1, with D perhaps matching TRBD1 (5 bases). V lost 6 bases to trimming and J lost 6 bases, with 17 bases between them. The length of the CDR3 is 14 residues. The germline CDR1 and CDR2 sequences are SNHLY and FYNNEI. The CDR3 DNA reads TGTGCCAGCAGACGCGGACAAGGGCCCGCTGAAGCTTTCTTT. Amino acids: CASRRGQGPAEAFF.

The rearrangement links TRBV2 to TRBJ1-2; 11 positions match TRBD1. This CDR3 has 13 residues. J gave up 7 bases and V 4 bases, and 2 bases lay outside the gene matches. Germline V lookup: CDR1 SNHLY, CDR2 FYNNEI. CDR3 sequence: CASSGDRGAGYTF. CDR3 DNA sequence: TGTGCCAGCAGTGGGGACAGGGGGGCTGGCTACACCTTC.

The CDR3 loop is CASRTGQLNQPQHF. Here the CDR3 DNA reads TGTGCCAGCAGGACGGGACAACTAAATCAGCCCCAGCATTTT. This chain joins TRBV28 and TRBJ1-5, with D perhaps TRBD1 (6 bases). The CDR3 extends over 14 amino acids. V dropped 6 bases and J dropped 4 bases, with 13 bases sitting between them. Germline values: CDR1 MDHEN, CDR2 SYDVKM.

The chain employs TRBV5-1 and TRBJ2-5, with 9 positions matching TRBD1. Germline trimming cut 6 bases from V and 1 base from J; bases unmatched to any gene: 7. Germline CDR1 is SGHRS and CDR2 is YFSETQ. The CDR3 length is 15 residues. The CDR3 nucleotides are TGCGCCAGCACCACAGGACAGGGGACCCAAGAGACCCAGTACTTC. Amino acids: CASTTGQGTQETQYF.

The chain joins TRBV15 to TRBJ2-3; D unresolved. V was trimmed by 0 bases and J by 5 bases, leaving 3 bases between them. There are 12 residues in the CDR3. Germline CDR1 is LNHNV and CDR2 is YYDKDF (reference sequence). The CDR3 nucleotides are TGTGCCACCAGCAGAGAGCGAGATACGCAGTATTTT. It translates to CATSRERDTQYF.

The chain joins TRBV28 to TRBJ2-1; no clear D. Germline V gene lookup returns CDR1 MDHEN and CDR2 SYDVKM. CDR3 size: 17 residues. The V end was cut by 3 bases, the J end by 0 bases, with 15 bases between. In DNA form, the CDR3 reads TGTGCCAGCAGTTTTTCCTGGTCTTCGAGCTCCTACAATGAGCAGTTCTTC. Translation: CASSFSWSSSSYNEQFF.

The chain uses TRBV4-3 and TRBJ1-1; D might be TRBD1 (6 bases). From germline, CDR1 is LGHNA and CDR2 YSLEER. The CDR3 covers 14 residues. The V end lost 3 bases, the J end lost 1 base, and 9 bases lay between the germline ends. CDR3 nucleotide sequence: TGCGCCAGCAGCCATTTACAGGGGAACACTGAAGCTTTCTTT. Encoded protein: CASSHLQGNTEAFF.

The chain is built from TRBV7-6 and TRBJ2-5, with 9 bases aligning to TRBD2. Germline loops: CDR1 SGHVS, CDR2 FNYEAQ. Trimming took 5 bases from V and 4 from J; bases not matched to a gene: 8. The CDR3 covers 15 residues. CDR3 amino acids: CASSATSGPLETQYF. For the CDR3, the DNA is TGTGCCAGCAGCGCCACTAGCGGGCCCTTAGAGACCCAGTACTTC. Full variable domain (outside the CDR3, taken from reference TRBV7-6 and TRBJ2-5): GAGVSQSPRYKVTKRGQDVALRCDPISGHVSLYWYRQALGQGPEFLTYFNYEAQQDKSGLPNDRFSAERPEGSISTLTIQRTEQRDSAMYRCASSATSGPLETQYFGPGTRLLVL.

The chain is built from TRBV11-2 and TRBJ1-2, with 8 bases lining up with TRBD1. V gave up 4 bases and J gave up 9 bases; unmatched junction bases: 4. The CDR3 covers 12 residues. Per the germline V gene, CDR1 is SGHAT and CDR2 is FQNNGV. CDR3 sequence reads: CASSWDRYSYTF. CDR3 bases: TGTGCCAGCAGCTGGGACAGGTACAGCTACACCTTC.

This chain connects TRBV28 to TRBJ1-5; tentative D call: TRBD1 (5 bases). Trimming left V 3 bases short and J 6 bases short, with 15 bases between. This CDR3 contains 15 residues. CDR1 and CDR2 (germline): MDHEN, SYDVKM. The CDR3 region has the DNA TGTGCCAGCAGTTTGTGGCAGGGTAATCGTCAGCCCCAGCATTTT. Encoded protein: CASSLWQGNRQPQHF.